This T cell receptor (beta chain) was observed in a study of shared clonotypes between healthy human individuals. Study observations and caveats: Since donors were few, the genetic and exposure-history diversity represented was limited.

Naive CD8 cells were CD45RO-negative, positively selected for CCR7, excluding terminally differentiated effector memory CD45RA+ cells. CDR3 size: 14 residues. Germline V CDR1 and CDR2: GTSNPN, SVGIG (reference sequence). About this clone itself: Antigen: not known.

Profiling relied on immunoSEQ multiplex PCR, and the TCRdb table lists in-frame clones only, not all of them. The table records 600,000 or so clones, roughly 96% of them present only once. This sequence joins TRBV30 and TRBJ2-5, with 13 bases lining up with TRBD2. The J call could be wrong; TRBJ2-7 is a better fit for the DNA end. The sequenced material came from naive CD8+ T cells sorted from blood. The sequence came from a woman in her thirties in good health. In DNA form, the CDR3 reads TGTGCCTGGAGTTTGGGGACTAGCGGGAACGAGCAGTACTTC. Protein product: CAWSLGTSGNEQYF.